Listed below are T cell receptor beta chains from one sample, sequenced in a study of glioma-infiltrating T cells. TCRdb reanalysed the multiplex PCR reads using MiXCR and keeps one entry per CDR3 protein. The repertoire holds about 410,000 distinct CDR3 sequences, with less than 50% as singletons. Sequenced input: glioma tissue, nonneoplastic brain tissue, or PBMCs (not recorded which). Receptors were obtained from a human donor with low-grade glioma or glioblastoma, undergoing nonglioma brain surgery, or in good health (not recorded which). Both conserved end residues are part of each CDR3. The D gene is left open where the match is weak. Clone size is shown for a subset of rows, as once, few, many or a class of expanded clone.

j_gene: TRBJ2-1; d_gene: .; len: 15; v_gene: TRBV7-2; abundance: once; CDR3aa: CASSRGGSWSLEQFF; CDR3nt: TGCGCCAGCAGTAGGGGGGGAAGCTGGAGTCTTGAGCAGTTCTTC
j_gene: TRBJ2-3; d_gene: .; len: 18; v_gene: TRBV4-2; abundance: .; CDR3aa: CASSQGWAKGGPTDTQYF; CDR3nt: TGTGCCAGCAGCCAGGGGTGGGCTAAGGGGGGCCCCACAGATACGCAGTATTTT
j_gene: TRBJ1-1; d_gene: .; len: 15; v_gene: TRBV28; abundance: few; CDR3aa: CASSPLQAGNTEAFF; CDR3nt: TGTGCCAGCAGTCCCTTGCAGGCGGGTAACACTGAAGCTTTCTTT
j_gene: TRBJ1-5; d_gene: .; len: 15; v_gene: TRBV6-1; abundance: .; CDR3aa: CASSDGDWRNQPQHF; CDR3nt: TGTGCCAGCAGTGATGGAGATTGGCGCAATCAGCCCCAGCATTTT
j_gene: TRBJ2-1; d_gene: TRBD1; len: 13; v_gene: TRBV7-7; abundance: .; CDR3aa: CASSQTGANEQFF; CDR3nt: TGTGCTAGCAGCCAGACAGGGGCCAATGAGCAGTTCTTC
j_gene: TRBJ1-3; d_gene: .; len: 15; v_gene: TRBV20-1; abundance: .; CDR3aa: CSARDRRGAGNTIYF; CDR3nt: TGCAGTGCTAGAGATAGGAGGGGCGCCGGAAACACCATATATTTT
j_gene: TRBJ2-7; d_gene: TRBD1; len: 15; v_gene: TRBV15; abundance: .; CDR3aa: CATSSTLTGGYEQYF; CDR3nt: TGTGCCACCAGCAGCACCCTGACAGGGGGCTACGAGCAGTACTTC
j_gene: TRBJ2-3; d_gene: .; len: 12; v_gene: TRBV6-1; abundance: many; CDR3aa: CASSQTRDTQYF; CDR3nt: TGTGCCAGCAGTCAGACCCGAGATACGCAGTATTTT
j_gene: TRBJ1-2; d_gene: .; len: 13; v_gene: TRBV28; abundance: few; CDR3aa: CASSLGEFYGYTF; CDR3nt: TGTGCCAGCAGTTTAGGGGAGTTCTATGGCTACACCTTC
j_gene: TRBJ2-1; d_gene: .; len: 16; v_gene: TRBV7-2; abundance: few; CDR3aa: CASSSSLRDPPNEQFF; CDR3nt: TGTGCCAGCAGCTCCTCGTTGCGGGACCCACCCAATGAGCAGTTCTTC
j_gene: TRBJ2-1; d_gene: .; len: 14; v_gene: TRBV27; abundance: .; CDR3aa: CASSFGLRYGEQFF; CDR3nt: TGTGCCAGCAGTTTCGGCCTGCGCTACGGTGAGCAGTTCTTC
j_gene: TRBJ2-7; d_gene: .; len: 17; v_gene: TRBV6-2/TRBV6-3; abundance: many; CDR3aa: CASRRPSGGGVAYEQYF; CDR3nt: TGTGCCAGCAGACGGCCTTCTGGTGGCGGGGTCGCCTACGAGCAGTACTTC
j_gene: TRBJ2-1; d_gene: .; len: 16; v_gene: TRBV4-2; abundance: .; CDR3aa: CASSQERLRSYNEQFF; CDR3nt: TGTGCCAGCAGCCAAGAACGGCTGAGATCCTACAATGAGCAGTTCTTC
j_gene: TRBJ1-2; d_gene: TRBD1; len: 14; v_gene: TRBV7-9; abundance: .; CDR3aa: CASSLLQGSYGYTF; CDR3nt: TGTGCCAGCAGCCTACTACAGGGGAGCTATGGCTACACCTTC
j_gene: TRBJ2-7; d_gene: .; len: 12; v_gene: TRBV20-1; abundance: few; CDR3aa: CSATEGNYEQYF; CDR3nt: TGCAGTGCTACTGAGGGAAACTACGAGCAGTACTTC
j_gene: TRBJ2-3; d_gene: .; len: 18; v_gene: TRBV15; abundance: .; CDR3aa: CATSAPLGTGPHTDTQYF; CDR3nt: TGTGCCACCAGCGCTCCCTTAGGCACAGGGCCTCACACAGATACGCAGTATTTT
j_gene: TRBJ1-1; d_gene: TRBD1; len: 14; v_gene: TRBV10-3; abundance: .; CDR3aa: CAIRPQGPNTEAFF; CDR3nt: TGTGCCATCAGGCCACAGGGGCCGAACACTGAAGCTTTCTTT
j_gene: TRBJ2-3; d_gene: .; len: 15; v_gene: TRBV4-3; abundance: many; CDR3aa: CASSQGTEAFDTQYF; CDR3nt: TGCGCCAGCAGCCAAGGGACCGAAGCATTTGATACGCAGTATTTT
j_gene: TRBJ2-1; d_gene: .; len: 14; v_gene: TRBV12-3/TRBV12-4; abundance: .; CDR3aa: CASSVDGQSDEQFF; CDR3nt: TGTGCCAGCAGTGTGGACGGCCAAAGCGATGAGCAGTTCTTC
j_gene: TRBJ2-3; d_gene: .; len: 15; v_gene: TRBV4-1; abundance: .; CDR3aa: CASSQDDGVTDTQYF; CDR3nt: TGCGCCAGCAGCCAAGATGACGGAGTCACAGATACGCAGTATTTT
j_gene: TRBJ1-5; d_gene: TRBD1; len: 16; v_gene: TRBV6-2/TRBV6-3; abundance: many; CDR3aa: CASSYADRGLRQPQHF; CDR3nt: TGTGCCAGCAGTTACGCCGACAGGGGCCTCCGTCAGCCCCAGCATTTT
j_gene: TRBJ2-7; d_gene: TRBD1; len: 13; v_gene: TRBV29-1; abundance: .; CDR3aa: CSVEVGQGAAQYF; CDR3nt: TGCAGCGTTGAGGTCGGACAGGGGGCCGCGCAGTACTTC
j_gene: TRBJ1-2; d_gene: .; len: 15; v_gene: TRBV7-9; abundance: .; CDR3aa: CASSSSLGRHPGYTF; CDR3nt: TGTGCCAGCAGCTCAAGCCTTGGACGGCATCCGGGCTACACCTTC
j_gene: TRBJ2-2; d_gene: .; len: 14; v_gene: TRBV24-1; abundance: .; CDR3aa: CATMTGMNTGELFF; CDR3nt: TGTGCCACCATGACAGGAATGAACACCGGGGAGCTGTTTTTT
j_gene: TRBJ1-1; d_gene: TRBD1; len: 14; v_gene: TRBV7-2; abundance: many; CDR3aa: CASSPTGGGTEAFF; CDR3nt: TGTGCCAGCAGCCCCACAGGGGGCGGGACTGAAGCTTTCTTT
j_gene: TRBJ2-7; d_gene: .; len: 13; v_gene: TRBV6-1; abundance: .; CDR3aa: CASSSTIPYEQYF; CDR3nt: TGTGCCAGCAGCTCTACAATTCCCTACGAGCAGTACTTC
j_gene: TRBJ2-7; d_gene: TRBD2; len: 12; v_gene: TRBV20-1; abundance: few; CDR3aa: CSAGTRTYEQYF; CDR3nt: TGCAGTGCTGGGACTAGAACGTACGAGCAGTACTTC
j_gene: TRBJ2-1; d_gene: .; len: 16; v_gene: TRBV27; abundance: .; CDR3aa: CASSLIGFSYYNEQFF; CDR3nt: TGTGCCAGCAGTTTAATAGGATTTAGCTACTACAATGAGCAGTTCTTC
j_gene: TRBJ2-1; d_gene: .; len: 14; v_gene: TRBV18; abundance: .; CDR3aa: CASSPKTSYNEQFF; CDR3nt: TGTGCCAGCTCACCAAAGACCTCCTACAATGAGCAGTTCTTC
j_gene: TRBJ1-1; d_gene: TRBD1; len: 13; v_gene: TRBV3-1; abundance: .; CDR3aa: CASSQPGGTEAFF; CDR3nt: TGTGCCAGCAGCCAACCAGGGGGAACTGAAGCTTTCTTT
j_gene: TRBJ2-3; d_gene: TRBD2; len: 16; v_gene: TRBV5-4; abundance: few; CDR3aa: CASSARTSGITDTQYF; CDR3nt: TGTGCCAGCAGCGCTAGGACTAGCGGGATCACAGATACGCAGTATTTT
j_gene: TRBJ1-2; d_gene: .; len: 14; v_gene: TRBV20-1; abundance: few; CDR3aa: CSAIPGSANYGYTF; CDR3nt: TGCAGTGCTATCCCAGGGTCGGCTAACTATGGCTACACCTTC
j_gene: TRBJ2-5; d_gene: TRBD2; len: 16; v_gene: TRBV29-1; abundance: .; CDR3aa: CSARGVLAGAVETQYF; CDR3nt: TGCAGCGCCCGAGGGGTACTAGCGGGAGCGGTGGAGACCCAGTACTTC
j_gene: TRBJ1-4; d_gene: TRBD1; len: 14; v_gene: TRBV28; abundance: few; CDR3aa: CASSLDRFDEKLFF; CDR3nt: TGTGCCAGCAGCCTGGACAGGTTCGATGAAAAACTGTTTTTT
j_gene: TRBJ2-6; d_gene: .; len: 15; v_gene: TRBV3-1; abundance: .; CDR3aa: CASSQTGVGANVLTF; CDR3nt: TGTGCCAGCAGCCAAACCGGGGTTGGGGCCAACGTCCTGACTTTC
j_gene: TRBJ2-1; d_gene: .; len: 13; v_gene: TRBV6-2/TRBV6-3; abundance: few; CDR3aa: CASSYTGLNEQFF; CDR3nt: TGTGCCAGCAGTTACACGGGACTTAATGAGCAGTTCTTC
j_gene: TRBJ2-4; d_gene: .; len: 15; v_gene: TRBV18; abundance: .; CDR3aa: CASPPTDSPKNIQYF; CDR3nt: TGTGCCAGCCCACCAACGGACAGCCCTAAAAACATTCAGTACTTC
j_gene: TRBJ2-7; d_gene: .; len: 13; v_gene: TRBV27; abundance: many; CDR3aa: CASSFGGRYEQYF; CDR3nt: TGTGCCAGCAGTTTTGGGGGGAGGTACGAGCAGTACTTC
j_gene: TRBJ2-1; d_gene: .; len: 14; v_gene: TRBV28; abundance: many; CDR3aa: CASSFATSHNEQFF; CDR3nt: TGTGCCAGCAGTTTCGCTACTAGCCACAATGAGCAGTTCTTC
j_gene: TRBJ2-1; d_gene: .; len: 16; v_gene: TRBV7-9; abundance: few; CDR3aa: CASSLEPRTAGNEQFF; CDR3nt: TGTGCCAGCAGCTTAGAACCTCGGACAGCCGGCAATGAGCAGTTCTTC
j_gene: TRBJ2-3; d_gene: .; len: 15; v_gene: TRBV27; abundance: many; CDR3aa: CASSLGGGISDTQYF; CDR3nt: TGTGCCAGCAGTTTAGGAGGAGGGATTTCCGATACGCAGTATTTT
j_gene: TRBJ2-7; d_gene: TRBD1; len: 16; v_gene: TRBV5-4; abundance: few; CDR3aa: CASSPGLGQGVYEQYF; CDR3nt: TGTGCCAGCAGCCCAGGTCTGGGACAGGGGGTCTACGAGCAGTACTTC
j_gene: TRBJ1-2; d_gene: .; len: 13; v_gene: TRBV14; abundance: .; CDR3aa: CASSPQVYYGYTF; CDR3nt: TGTGCCAGCAGCCCACAGGTTTACTATGGCTACACCTTC
j_gene: TRBJ2-1; d_gene: TRBD1; len: 14; v_gene: TRBV7-2; abundance: .; CDR3aa: CASSPRTGESEQFF; CDR3nt: TGTGCCAGCAGCCCAAGGACAGGGGAAAGTGAGCAGTTCTTC
j_gene: TRBJ2-1; d_gene: TRBD1; len: 16; v_gene: TRBV12-3/TRBV12-4; abundance: .; CDR3aa: CASTLPGQVGYNEQFF; CDR3nt: TGTGCCAGCACCCTCCCGGGACAGGTTGGCTACAATGAGCAGTTCTTC
j_gene: TRBJ2-7; d_gene: .; len: 12; v_gene: TRBV6-2/TRBV6-3; abundance: many; CDR3aa: CASSSREREQYF; CDR3nt: TGTGCCAGCAGTTCGAGGGAGCGCGAGCAGTACTTC
j_gene: TRBJ2-3; d_gene: TRBD2; len: 15; v_gene: TRBV7-3; abundance: few; CDR3aa: CASSLGAGATDTQYF; CDR3nt: TGTGCCAGCAGCTTAGGAGCGGGAGCAACAGATACGCAGTATTTT
j_gene: TRBJ2-7; d_gene: .; len: 14; v_gene: TRBV10-3; abundance: .; CDR3aa: CAISESVAGHEQYF; CDR3nt: TGTGCCATCAGTGAGTCGGTTGCGGGGCACGAGCAGTACTTC
j_gene: TRBJ2-3; d_gene: .; len: 16; v_gene: TRBV28; abundance: few; CDR3aa: CASSSLGRIRTDTQYF; CDR3nt: TGTGCCAGCAGCTCCCTCGGGCGGATTCGGACAGATACGCAGTATTTT
j_gene: TRBJ2-1; d_gene: TRBD2; len: 15; v_gene: TRBV6-1; abundance: many; CDR3aa: CASRRVAGIYNEQFF; CDR3nt: TGTGCCAGCAGGAGGGTAGCGGGGATCTACAATGAGCAGTTCTTC
j_gene: TRBJ2-3; d_gene: TRBD2; len: 16; v_gene: TRBV28; abundance: .; CDR3aa: CASSTLAGKPTDTQYF; CDR3nt: TGTGCCAGCAGTACCCTAGCGGGGAAACCCACAGATACGCAGTATTTT